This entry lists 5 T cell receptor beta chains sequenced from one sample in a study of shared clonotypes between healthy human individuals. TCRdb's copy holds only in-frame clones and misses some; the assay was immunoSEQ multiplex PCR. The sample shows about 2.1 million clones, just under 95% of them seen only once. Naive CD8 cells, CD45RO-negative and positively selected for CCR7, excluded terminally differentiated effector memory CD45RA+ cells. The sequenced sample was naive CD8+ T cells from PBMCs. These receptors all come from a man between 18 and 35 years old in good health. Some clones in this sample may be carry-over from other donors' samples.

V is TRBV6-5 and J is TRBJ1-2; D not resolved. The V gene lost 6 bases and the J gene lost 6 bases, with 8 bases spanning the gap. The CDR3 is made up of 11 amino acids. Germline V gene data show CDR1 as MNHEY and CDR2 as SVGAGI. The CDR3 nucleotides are TGTGCCAGCAGCCCGGGTGATGGCTACACCTTC. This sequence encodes CASSPGDGYTF.

The CDR3 is CASTTRQGDDEKLFF. The CDR3, as DNA: TGTGCCAGCACCACACGACAGGGCGACGATGAAAAACTGTTTTTT. V and J are TRBV11-2 and TRBJ1-4; 7 nucleotides match TRBD1. The CDR3 runs 15 residues. CDR1 SGHAT and CDR2 FQNNGV come from the germline V gene. With 7 bases clipped from V and 6 bases from J, the junction kept 11 bases outside the gene matches.

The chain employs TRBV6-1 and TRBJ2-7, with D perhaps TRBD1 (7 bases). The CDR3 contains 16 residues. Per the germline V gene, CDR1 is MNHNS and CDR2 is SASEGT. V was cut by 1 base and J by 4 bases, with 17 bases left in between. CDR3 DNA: TGTGCCAGCAGTGAAGAACAGGGGAGGTTTGGGTACGAGCAGTACTTC. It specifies CASSEEQGRFGYEQYF.

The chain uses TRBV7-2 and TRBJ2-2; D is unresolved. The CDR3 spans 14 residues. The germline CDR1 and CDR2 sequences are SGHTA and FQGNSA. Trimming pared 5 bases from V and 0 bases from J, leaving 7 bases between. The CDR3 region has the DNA TGTGCCAGCAGCCCACGCGCGAACACCGGGGAGCTGTTTTTT. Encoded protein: CASSPRANTGELFF.

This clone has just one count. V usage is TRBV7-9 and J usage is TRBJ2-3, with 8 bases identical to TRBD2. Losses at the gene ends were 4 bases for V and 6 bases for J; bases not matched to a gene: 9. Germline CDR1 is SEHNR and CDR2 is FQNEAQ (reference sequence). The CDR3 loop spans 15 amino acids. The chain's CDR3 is CASSSQAGDVDTQYF. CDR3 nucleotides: TGTGCCAGCAGCTCCCAAGCGGGAGATGTGGATACGCAGTATTTT.